Only one count was recorded for the clone carrying this T cell receptor (beta chain). Its matching antigen is unknown. Blood got drawn at baseline, again on cycle 4 day 1, and then on cycle 7 day 1. Some clones are missing from TCRdb's copy, which holds only in-frame ones; the method was immunoSEQ multiplex PCR. Here the sample spans 40,000 to 55,000 clones, 85% to 95% being singletons. This entry belongs to a study of OX40 agonist ivuxolimab in advanced cancers. The overall study: From roughly 20 to 85 years was the age range, with a mean of approximately 58 years, and around 84% were male. Overall study results and limits: Expansion of clones was among the lowest in partial responders at 0.1-3.0 mg/kg. At 0.1 to 3.0 mg/kg and by week 6, clonal expansion occurred in CD4+ and CD8+ blood T cells.

There are 12 residues in the CDR3. Germline V CDR1 and CDR2: LNHDA, SQIVND (reference sequence). The V gene lost 3 bases and the J gene lost 2 bases, with 4 bases spanning the gap. This clonotype originated in an adult with an advanced solid tumor such as melanoma, head and neck, liver or kidney cancer. The chain is built from TRBV19 and TRBJ1-1; D gene uncertain. The starting material was CD4+ or CD8+ T cells sorted from blood, obtained in a trial of the OX40 agonist ivuxolimab. CDR3 nucleotides: TGTGCCAGTAGTATTTATAACACTGAAGCTTTCTTT. Amino acid sequence: CASSIYNTEAFF.